Listed here are 11 T cell receptor beta chains from one sample, sequenced in a study of blood T cell repertoires in COVID-19. Assay: immunoSEQ multiplex PCR; the TCRdb copy retains only in-frame clones and omits some. The sample includes 120,000 or so clones, approximately 80% of them seen just once. Specimen: peripheral blood. These receptors were collected from a woman between 50 and 59 years old with acute or convalescent COVID-19.

The J gene is TRBJ1-2, the V gene TRBV18; TRBD1 matches at 9 bases. Trimming at V came to 3 bases and at J to 6 bases, leaving 2 bases not matched to a gene. The CDR3 spans 13 residues. Germline-derived CDR1 and CDR2 are KGHSH and LQKENI. The CDR3 here is CASSPDRGNGYTF. DNA of the CDR3: TGTGCCAGCTCACCGGACAGGGGAAATGGCTACACCTTC. The variable domain in full, completed from reference TRBV18 and TRBJ1-2, reads NAGVMQNPRHLVRRRGQEARLRCSPMKGHSHVYWYRQLPEEGLKFMVYLQKENIIDESGMPKERFSAEFPKEGPSILRIQQVVRGDSAAYFCASSPDRGNGYTFGSGTRLTVV.

The V and J genes are TRBV7-3 and TRBJ2-7; 11 bases line up with TRBD1. The V gene end was trimmed by 4 bases and the J gene end by 5 bases; junction bases not matched to a gene: 4. This CDR3 spans 14 amino acids. Germline CDR1 SGHTA, CDR2 FQGTGA. CDR3 protein: CASSSGQGAHEQYF. In nucleotides, the CDR3 is TGTGCCAGCAGCTCCGGACAGGGGGCCCACGAGCAGTACTTC.

This chain connects TRBV19 to TRBJ2-7, with 10 bases fitting TRBD2. CDR1 and CDR2 from the germline V gene are LNHDA and SQIVND (reference sequence). The CDR3 covers 15 residues. After removal of 3 bases from V and 3 bases from J, the junction contained 5 bases not matched to a gene. CDR3 sequence: CASSIGLAEHYEQYF. The CDR3, as DNA: TGTGCCAGTAGTATCGGACTAGCGGAGCACTACGAGCAGTACTTC.

The chain is built from TRBV3-1 (or the pseudogene TRBV3-2) and TRBJ1-5; TRBD1 matches 9 bases. V shed 2 bases and J 7 bases; nucleotides not matched to a gene: 6. The germline V gene has CDR1 LGHDT and CDR2 YNNKEL (reference sequence). CDR3 length equals 15 residues. In DNA, the CDR3 is TGTGCCAGCAGCCAAAAGGGGACAGGGTTCCAGCCCCAGCATTTT. Translation gives CASSQKGTGFQPQHF.

The chain employs TRBV19 and TRBJ2-7; TRBD1 might be the D (6 bases). Germline V gives CDR1 LNHDA, CDR2 SQIVND (reference sequence). CDR3 length: 13 amino acids. V was pared by 6 bases and J by 1 base, with 10 bases between. CDR3 in DNA: TGTGCCAGTAGCCGGGACACATCCTACGAGCAGTACTTC. It is translated as CASSRDTSYEQYF.

Points on this clone: One junction end does not reproduce the germline sequence, and a read error may be involved. This chain uses TRBV7-7 with TRBJ2-3, with D perhaps matching TRBD1 (6 bases). The CDR3 consists of 13 residues. CDR1 and CDR2 (germline): SSHAT, FNYEAQ (reference sequence). CDR3 DNA sequence: TGTGCTAGCAGTCTACAGGGTACAGATACGCAGTATTTT. This codes for CASSLQGTDTQYF.

The gene calls are TRBV24-1 and TRBJ2-3; 10 nucleotides agree with TRBD2. Germline values: CDR1 KGHDR, CDR2 SFDVKD. The CDR3 length is 15 residues. J lost 5 bases, V lost 2 bases, and 3 bases had no gene match. CDR3 nucleotides: TGTGCCACCAGTGATTCGAGGACTAGCGGAGATACGCAGTATTTT. The encoded protein is CATSDSRTSGDTQYF.

The chain recombines TRBV6-6 with TRBJ2-1; 11 bases line up with TRBD2. Germline CDR1 and CDR2: MNHNY and SVGAGI (reference sequence). J gave up 6 bases and V 8 bases, and 6 bases lay outside the gene matches. The CDR3 loop spans 14 amino acids. CDR3 protein: CASGRLAGLNEQFF. The CDR3 DNA reads TGTGCCAGCGGACGACTAGCGGGACTCAATGAGCAGTTCTTC.

The rearrangement links TRBV18 to TRBJ2-1; TRBD2 is a possible D gene (6 bases). The CDR3 is 13 residues long. The ends were cut back, 5 bases at V and 7 bases at J, with 12 bases in the middle. Looked up from germline, CDR1 is KGHSH and CDR2 is LQKENI. CDR3 nucleotides: TGTGCCAGCTCATCTTCTCGGGAGAATGAGCAGTTCTTC. Its protein is CASSSSRENEQFF. The variable domain in full, with the rest retrieved from reference TRBV18 and TRBJ2-1, is NAGVMQNPRHLVRRRGQEARLRCSPMKGHSHVYWYRQLPEEGLKFMVYLQKENIIDESGMPKERFSAEFPKEGPSILRIQQVVRGDSAAYFCASSSSRENEQFFGPGTRLTVL.

This CDR3 is CASSPTSGSATGELFF. CDR3 bases: TGTGCCAGCAGTCCCACTAGCGGGAGTGCGACCGGGGAGCTGTTTTTT. The J gene is TRBJ2-2, the V gene TRBV6-4, with TRBD2 identical over 11 bases. Germline CDR1 is MRHNA and CDR2 is SNTAGT. V dropped 5 bases and J dropped 5; count of bases not matched to a gene: 7. The CDR3 is 16 amino acids.

The rearrangement links TRBV5-4 to TRBJ1-4; D gene uncertain. Looked up from germline, CDR1 is SGHNT and CDR2 is YYREEE (reference sequence). The CDR3 length is 15 residues. The ends were cut back, 0 bases at V and 5 bases at J, with 11 bases in the middle. The CDR3 sequence is CASSLAPGANEKLFF. CDR3 coding DNA: TGTGCCAGCAGCTTGGCTCCGGGAGCGAATGAAAAACTGTTTTTT.